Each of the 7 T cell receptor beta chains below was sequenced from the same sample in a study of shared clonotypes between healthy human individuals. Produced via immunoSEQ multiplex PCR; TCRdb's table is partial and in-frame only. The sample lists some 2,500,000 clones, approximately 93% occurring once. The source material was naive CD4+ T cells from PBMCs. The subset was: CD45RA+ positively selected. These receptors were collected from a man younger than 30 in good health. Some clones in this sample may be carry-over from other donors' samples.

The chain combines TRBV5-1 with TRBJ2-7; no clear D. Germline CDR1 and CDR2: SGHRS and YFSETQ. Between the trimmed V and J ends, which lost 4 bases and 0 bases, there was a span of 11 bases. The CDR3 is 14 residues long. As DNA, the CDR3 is TGCGCCAGCAGCGCCATCAGCCCCTCCTACGAGCAGTACTTC. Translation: CASSAISPSYEQYF. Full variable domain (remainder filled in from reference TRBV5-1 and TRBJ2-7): KAGVTQTPRYLIKTRGQQVTLSCSPISGHRSVSWYQQTPGQGLQFLFEYFSETQRNKGNFPGRFSGRQFSNSRSEMNVSTLELGDSALYLCASSAISPSYEQYFGPGTRLTVT.

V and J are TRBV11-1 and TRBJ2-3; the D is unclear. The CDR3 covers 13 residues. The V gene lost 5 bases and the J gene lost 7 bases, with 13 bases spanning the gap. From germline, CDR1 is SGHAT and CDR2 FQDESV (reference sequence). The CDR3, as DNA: TGTGCCAGCAGCGCCCGGACCACGTATACGCAGTATTTT. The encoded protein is CASSARTTYTQYF.

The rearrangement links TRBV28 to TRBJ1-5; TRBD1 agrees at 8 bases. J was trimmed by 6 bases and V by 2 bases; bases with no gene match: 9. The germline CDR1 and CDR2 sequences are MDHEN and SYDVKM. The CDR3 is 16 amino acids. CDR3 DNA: TGTGCCAGCAGTTTAATAGGGCAGGGGGCAAGTCAGCCCCAGCATTTT. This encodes CASSLIGQGASQPQHF.

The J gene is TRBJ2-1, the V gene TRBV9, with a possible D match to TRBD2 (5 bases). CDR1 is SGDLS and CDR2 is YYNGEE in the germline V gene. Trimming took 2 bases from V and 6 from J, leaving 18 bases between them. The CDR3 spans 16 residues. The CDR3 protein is CASSVEQGLSSNEQFF. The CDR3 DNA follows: TGTGCCAGCAGCGTCGAACAAGGACTGTCGTCCAATGAGCAGTTCTTC. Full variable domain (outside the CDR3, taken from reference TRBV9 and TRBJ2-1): DSGVTQTPKHLITATGQRVTLRCSPRSGDLSVYWYQQSLDQGLQFLIQYYNGEERAKGNILERFSAQQFPDLHSELNLSSLELGDSALYFCASSVEQGLSSNEQFFGPGTRLTVL.

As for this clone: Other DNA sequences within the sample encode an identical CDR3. The CDR3 coding sequence is TGTGCCAGCAGCGTTCAAGGGGCGAACACTGAAGCTTTCTTT. It yields the protein CASSVQGANTEAFF. J is TRBJ1-1 and V is TRBV9, with a tentative D call TRBD1 (5 bases). The CDR3 has 14 residues. Germline V gene sequence: CDR1 SGDLS, CDR2 YYNGEE. V gave up 2 bases and J gave up 1 base, with 9 bases separating them.

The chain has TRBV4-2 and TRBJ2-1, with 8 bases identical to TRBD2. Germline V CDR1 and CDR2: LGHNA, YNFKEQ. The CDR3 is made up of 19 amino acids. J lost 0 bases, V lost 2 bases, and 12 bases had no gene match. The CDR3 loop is CASSQHLGAGATSYNEQFF. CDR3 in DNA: TGTGCCAGCAGCCAACACCTAGGAGCGGGAGCCACCTCCTACAATGAGCAGTTCTTC.

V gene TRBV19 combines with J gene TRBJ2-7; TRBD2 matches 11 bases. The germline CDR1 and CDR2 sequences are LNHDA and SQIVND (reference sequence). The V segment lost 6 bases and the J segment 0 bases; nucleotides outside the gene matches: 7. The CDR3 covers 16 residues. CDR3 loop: CASRTSGTSGSYEQYF. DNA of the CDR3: TGTGCCAGTAGAACAAGCGGGACTAGCGGCTCCTACGAGCAGTACTTC.